This TCR beta chain was sequenced during a study of T-cell memory formation after mild COVID-19. Study-wide background: TCR clusters were largely donor specific.

The length of the CDR3 is 15 residues. Germline V CDR1 and CDR2: SEHNR, FQNEAQ (reference sequence). V was pared by 5 bases and J by 9 bases, with 10 bases of the junction left unmatched. Study-level results: Researchers report contracting CD4+ clones mostly in CM and EM, with CD8+ clones in EMRA.

After 5'RACE with constant-segment primers, TCR alpha and TCR beta cDNA libraries carrying sample barcodes and UMIs were obtained. TCRdb independently ran MiXCR on the 5' RACE reads; one entry per CDR3 protein. The sample shows 200,000 or so distinct CDR3 sequences, over 9.5% of them seen only once. For this clonotype: Its matching antigen is unknown.

Sequenced material: PBMCs or a T cell subset sorted from them (not recorded which). This TCR was recovered from a man younger than 30 who had mild COVID-19 (a few samples of this study predate the infection). Cell type and time point are not known. This chain joins TRBV7-9 and TRBJ2-1; TRBD2 matches at 10 bases. The CDR3 spells CASSPTSGVTAEQFF. The CDR3 DNA reads as TGTGCCAGCAGCCCTACTAGCGGGGTTACGGCTGAGCAGTTCTTC.